The rows below give T cell receptor beta chains drawn from one sample of a study of CD4 T cells in relation to SARS-CoV-2 and coronaviruses. TCRdb's table, derived via immunoSEQ multiplex PCR, lists solely in-frame clones and lacks some. The data contain about 70,000 clones, about nine tenths of them seen just once; the ten biggest clones take up around 1.6%. Sample: memory CD4+ T cells from PBMCs. These receptors all come from a human donor in good health. CDR3s include the opening cysteine and the closing phenylalanine or tryptophan. Fields, in order: V gene, D gene, clone size, J gene, CDR3 DNA, CDR3 protein. D genes are given only for firm matches. Rows may omit the clone size; those that give it use once, few, many or a size class.

TRBV28,NA,NA,TRBJ1-5,TGTGCCAGCAGTTTAACCGCGGGGTTCGGCAATCAGCCCCAGCATTTT,CASSLTAGFGNQPQHF
TRBV21-1,NA,NA,TRBJ2-3,TGTGCCAGCAACCCCCATATGCTTCCCTGG,CASNPHMLPW
TRBV28,TRBD2,NA,TRBJ2-1,TGTGCCAGCAGTTTACAAACTAGCGGGGGCCATGAGCAGTTCTTC,CASSLQTSGGHEQFF
TRBV3-1/TRBV3-2,NA,NA,TRBJ2-5,TGTGCCAGCAGCCTCGGGACATTAGGGGAGACCCAGTACTTC,CASSLGTLGETQYF
TRBV6-2/TRBV6-3,TRBD1,NA,TRBJ2-7,TGTGCCAGCAGTTACGGGGACAGGGCAAACGAGCAGTACTTC,CASSYGDRANEQYF
TRBV10-1,TRBD1,NA,TRBJ1-1,TGCGCCAGCAGTGAGGGAGACAGGGTCGGTGAAGCTTTCTTT,CASSEGDRVGEAFF
TRBV7-2,NA,once,TRBJ1-4,TGTGCCAGCACCCTTCCAACTAATGAAAAACTGTTTTTT,CASTLPTNEKLFF
TRBV7-2,NA,NA,TRBJ2-7,TGTGCCAGCAGCCGCAGTGGGGGACAAGACTACGAGCAGTACTTC,CASSRSGGQDYEQYF
TRBV3-1/TRBV3-2,NA,NA,TRBJ2-7,TGTGCCAGCAGCCCCGACTCCTACGAGCAGTACTTC,CASSPDSYEQYF
TRBV29-1,NA,NA,TRBJ2-7,TGCAGCGTTGAAGGAGGACAGTTGACTTCCTACGAGCAGTACTTC,CSVEGGQLTSYEQYF
TRBV6-5,NA,few,TRBJ1-1,TGTGCCAGCAGTCCATGGACAGCAACTGGCACTGAAGCTTTCTTT,CASSPWTATGTEAFF
TRBV9,NA,NA,TRBJ2-3,TGTGCCAGCAGCGTAGAAGTGACAGGTGCGGATACGCAGTATTTT,CASSVEVTGADTQYF
TRBV7-9,NA,NA,TRBJ1-4,TGTGCCAGCAGAGACAGTCCAAATGAAAAACTGTTTTTT,CASRDSPNEKLFF
TRBV28,TRBD1,NA,TRBJ1-2,TGTGCCACCTATCGACAGGGGTTATATGGCTACACCTTC,CATYRQGLYGYTF
TRBV9,TRBD2,NA,TRBJ2-1,TGTGCCAGCAGCGTAGTAAGCGGGGGGGCTTCCTACAATGAGCAGTTCTTC,CASSVVSGGASYNEQFF
TRBV7-2,NA,NA,TRBJ2-6,TGTGCCAGCAGCCGGGCAGGGTCCTCTGGGGCCAACGTCCTGACTTTC,CASSRAGSSGANVLTF
TRBV24-1,NA,NA,TRBJ2-1,TGTGCCACCAGTGATTTGAGCGGCAGGGCCCCCCACAATGAGCAGTTCTTC,CATSDLSGRAPHNEQFF
TRBV6-2/TRBV6-3,TRBD2,once,TRBJ2-1,TGTGCCAGCAGTTACTCTTCTCGGGGACTAGCGGGTTCCCTAGACAATGAGCAGTTCTTC,CASSYSSRGLAGSLDNEQFF
TRBV6-4,NA,once,TRBJ2-6,TGTGCCAGCAGTCCCTCCGCTCGACCTACTGGGGCCAACGTCCTGACTTTC,CASSPSARPTGANVLTF
TRBV30,NA,NA,TRBJ1-1,TGTGCCTGGAGTGGCCTGACAGGCCTCCACGCTTTCTTT,CAWSGLTGLHAFF
TRBV6-1,NA,NA,TRBJ2-1,TGTGCCAGCAGTGAAGAGGGGTGGGGCGGCTCCTACAATGAGCAGTTCTTC,CASSEEGWGGSYNEQFF
TRBV29-1,TRBD1,NA,TRBJ1-2,TGCAGCGCAGAGGGACAGTTTCCTAACTATGGCTACACCTTC,CSAEGQFPNYGYTF
TRBV20-1,NA,NA,TRBJ1-5,TGCAGTGCTAGTGAACTGGACAGCCCGGATCAGCCCCAGCATTTT,CSASELDSPDQPQHF
TRBV11-2,NA,NA,TRBJ1-1,TGTGCCAGCAGCTTATCGGTAGGGACCATGAACACTGAAGCTTTCTTT,CASSLSVGTMNTEAFF
TRBV24-1,NA,NA,TRBJ2-2,TGTGCCACCACTGCCCGGCCCGGCGCTGGGGAGCTGTTTTTT,CATTARPGAGELFF
TRBV28,TRBD1,NA,TRBJ1-5,TGTGCCAGCAGTAGCTTAACCTCAGGGGGCTACGGTCAGCCCCAGCATTTT,CASSSLTSGGYGQPQHF
TRBV7-3,TRBD1,once,TRBJ2-7,TGTGCCAGCAGCGCGGGACAGGGTCCCTACGAGCAGTACTTC,CASSAGQGPYEQYF
TRBV5-4,TRBD2,NA,TRBJ2-1,TGTGCCAGCAGCTTGGGGGGACTAGCCTCGAATGAGCAGTTCTTC,CASSLGGLASNEQFF
TRBV6-1,NA,NA,TRBJ1-4,TGTGCCAGCAGTGAGGTTCTCGAAGGGGGTGAAAAACTGTTTTTT,CASSEVLEGGEKLFF